This passage covers 10 T cell receptor beta chains from one sample sequenced in a study of T cells in Graves' hyperthyroidism and ophthalmopathy. RNA transcripts yielded amplified TCR beta CDR3 regions. The TCR CDR3 was amplified in a first-round RT-PCR using the HTBI primer set. TCRdb recomputed calls from the multiplex PCR reads with MiXCR, one row per CDR3 protein. The sample includes some 380,000 distinct CDR3 sequences, approximately 13% of them seen just once. Sequencing used blood. The receptors were gathered from a man aged 25-45 years with Graves' hyperthyroidism that later progressed to Graves' ophthalmopathy.

There are many counts of this clonotype. The rearrangement links TRBV12-3 or TRBV12-4 to TRBJ2-1, with 8 positions matching TRBD2. The J segment lost 9 bases and the V segment lost 6 bases, leaving 13 bases of the junction unmatched. The CDR3 length is 15 residues. The CDR3 DNA sequence: TGTGCCAGCAGACCCTCCCCAGGACTAGCCGTTGAGCAGTTCTTC. It encodes CASRPSPGLAVEQFF.

CDR3 DNA: TGTGCCAGCAGCTCAGACCTTAGTCAGCCCCAGCATTTT. This encodes CASSSDLSQPQHF. The chain recombines TRBV7-2 with TRBJ1-5; no reliable D call. CDR1 and CDR2 (germline): SGHTA, FQGNSA. Trimming pared 4 bases from V and 6 bases from J, leaving 10 bases between. The CDR3 totals 13 residues.

There are many counts of this clonotype. The chain has TRBV29-1 and TRBJ2-3, with 10 bases lining up with TRBD1. This CDR3 is 14 amino acids long. Germline loops: CDR1 SQVTM, CDR2 ANQGSEA. Trimming at V came to 7 bases and at J to 5 bases, leaving 9 bases not matched to a gene. CDR3 nucleotides: TGCAGCGCCCCCGGGACAGGGGTAATAGATACGCAGTATTTT. Its translation is CSAPGTGVIDTQYF.

V gene TRBV12-3 or TRBV12-4 combines with J gene TRBJ2-1; D uncertain. V lost 3 bases to trimming and J lost 0 bases, with 6 bases between them. This CDR3 is 14 amino acids long. The DNA for the CDR3 is TGTGCCAGCAGTTTTCGTAGCTCCTACAATGAGCAGTTCTTC. Amino acid sequence: CASSFRSSYNEQFF.

This clonotype came up many times. The genes are TRBV28 and TRBJ1-2, with unresolved D. Germline CDR1 and CDR2: MDHEN and SYDVKM. Trimming shortened V by 7 bases and J by 4 bases, and 10 bases separated the two germline ends. The CDR3 length is 12 residues. The CDR3 loop reads CASKSWGYGYTF. DNA of the CDR3: TGTGCCAGCAAGTCGTGGGGCTATGGCTACACCTTC.

This clonotype was recorded many times. The chain recombines TRBV5-1 with TRBJ1-2; no clear D gene. The CDR3 loop spans 14 amino acids. In germline, CDR1 is SGHRS, CDR2 YFSETQ. V was clipped by 4 bases and J by 5 bases, with 15 bases between them. The CDR3 sequence: CASSPDRATYGYTF. Here the CDR3 DNA reads TGCGCCAGCAGCCCGGACCGCGCGACTTATGGCTACACCTTC.

The genes are TRBV30 and TRBJ1-1, with a tentative D call TRBD1 (6 bases). V was clipped by 7 bases and J by 2 bases, with 11 bases between them. The CDR3 consists of 12 residues. The germline V gene encodes CDR1 GTSNPN and CDR2 SVGIG (reference sequence). The CDR3 loop is CALQGQNTEAFF. Here the CDR3 DNA reads TGTGCCTTACAGGGTCAAAACACTGAAGCTTTCTTT.

This clonotype was picked up many times. V and J are TRBV28 and TRBJ1-1, with D unclear. Per germline, CDR1 MDHEN and CDR2 SYDVKM. CDR3 length: 15 residues. V shed 4 bases and J shed 1 base, with 13 bases lying between them. CDR3 DNA: TGTGCCAGCAGTTCGGGGATGAGAGGGAACACTGAAGCTTTCTTT. The encoded protein is CASSSGMRGNTEAFF.

About this clonotype itself: One end of the junction does not line up with germline, which may come from a read error. The chain has TRBV18 and TRBJ1-4; 7 bases map to TRBD1. The germline V gene encodes CDR1 KGHSH and CDR2 LQKENI. This CDR3 spans 14 amino acids. This CDR3 reads CASSLTGTVMKNCF. DNA for the CDR3: TGTGCCAGCTCACTAACCGGGACAGTAATGAAAAACTGTTTT.

This clonotype was counted ten times or more. The chain recombines TRBV6-1 with TRBJ1-1; TRBD1 aligns across 8 bases. Germline V gene sequence: CDR1 MNHNS, CDR2 SASEGT. The CDR3 has 15 amino acids. V was clipped by 5 bases and J by 3 bases; unmatched bases: 8. The CDR3 bases are TGTGCCAGCAGTCACCCAAGGACAGGGCACACTGAAGCTTTCTTT. Residues: CASSHPRTGHTEAFF.